Presented here are 7 T cell receptor beta chains from one specimen sequenced in a study of blood T cells in healthy people across ages. With a J-beta primer mix and a sample-barcoded 5' primer, a second PCR ran roughly 7 to 11 cycles. TCRdb used MiXCR to reprocess the 5' RACE reads, holding one entry per CDR3 protein. Here the sample spans more than 800,000 distinct CDR3 sequences, 25% to 30% being singletons. The source material was blood. These receptors were taken from an elderly woman in good health.

V and J are TRBV5-1 and TRBJ1-1; 7 bases match TRBD1. The junction had 3 bases not matched to a gene; V was cut back by 3 bases and J by 1 base. Germline V gene data show CDR1 as SGHRS and CDR2 as YFSETQ. The CDR3 totals 14 residues. CDR3 amino acids: CASSYDRANTEAFF. In DNA form, the CDR3 reads TGCGCCAGCAGCTACGACAGGGCGAACACTGAAGCTTTCTTT.

On this clonotype: This may come from a read error, since a much larger clone is one base off. The chain uses TRBV10-3 and TRBJ2-7; D remains ambiguous. CDR3 length: 13 residues. The germline CDR1 and CDR2 sequences are ENHRY and SYGVKD. CDR3 in DNA: TGTACCATCAGCGAGACCAGCTCCTACGAGCAGTACTTC. Amino acid sequence: CTISETSSYEQYF.

Ten or more counts support this clonotype. The J gene is TRBJ1-2, the V gene TRBV4-2, with 7 bases that match TRBD1. The CDR3 totals 15 residues. CDR1 is LGHNA, CDR2 YNFKEQ, per germline. With 3 bases clipped from V and 5 bases from J, the junction kept 9 bases outside the gene matches. The CDR3 bases are TGTGCCAGCAGCCATCGAGCCGGGACAGATTATGGCTACACCTTC. This gives the protein CASSHRAGTDYGYTF.

This clonotype was detected ten times or more. The chain employs TRBV7-2 and TRBJ1-2; 8 bases match TRBD1. The CDR3 has 15 amino acids. J was trimmed by 6 bases and V by 2 bases; bases with no gene match: 8. Per germline, CDR1 SGHTA and CDR2 FQGNSA. The CDR3 loop reads CASSLNLGQGHGYTF. DNA for the CDR3: TGTGCCAGCAGCTTAAACCTAGGACAGGGCCATGGCTACACCTTC.

The chain links TRBV7-3 to TRBJ2-3; the D is unclear. Trimming pared 5 bases from V and 5 bases from J, leaving 11 bases between. CDR3 length equals 13 residues. CDR1 is SGHTA, CDR2 FQGTGA, per germline. The CDR3 here is CASSPLPGDTQYF. CDR3 sequence (DNA): TGTGCCAGCAGCCCTCTCCCCGGAGATACGCAGTATTTT. The full variable domain, in which reference TRBV7-3 and TRBJ2-3 provide the parts outside the CDR3, is GAGVSQTPSNKVTEKGKYVELRCDPISGHTALYWYRQSLGQGPEFLIYFQGTGAADDSGLPNDRFFAVRPEGSVSTLKIQRTERGDSAVYLCASSPLPGDTQYFGPGTRLTVL.

The chain uses TRBV10-3 and TRBJ2-5; 7 bases agree with TRBD1. The length of the CDR3 is 18 residues. Germline values: CDR1 ENHRY, CDR2 SYGVKD. The V and J ends lost 0 bases and 2 bases, in that order; junction bases with no gene match: 12. This chain's CDR3 is CAISESRDSTVRQETQYF. The CDR3, as DNA: TGTGCCATCAGTGAGTCGAGGGACAGTACCGTACGGCAAGAGACCCAGTACTTC.

The CDR3 region is CASSYPTSSYEQFF. CDR3 coding DNA: TGTGCCAGCAGTTACCCTACTAGCAGCTATGAGCAGTTCTTC. The rearrangement links TRBV6-2 or TRBV6-3 to TRBJ2-1; D possibly corresponds to TRBD2 (6 bases). The CDR3 sequence is 14 residues long. Germline V CDR1 and CDR2: MNHEY, SVGEGT. V was pared by 2 bases and J by 8 bases, with 13 bases between.